This TCR beta chain was recorded in a study of spatial heterogeneity in lung cancer. General study results and limits: Ubiquitous expanded tumor TCRs surfaced in blood more at resection than they did at follow-up.

The germline gives CDR1 SGHRS, CDR2 YFSETQ. V lost 0 bases and J 6 bases, leaving 5 bases between the germline ends. This CDR3 comprises 12 residues. Each TCR cDNA molecule carried a unique molecular identifier. One entry per CDR3 protein, called by TCRdb with MiXCR from the 5' RACE reads. The sample lists 50,000 to 55,000 distinct CDR3 sequences; around 6.7% were seen once. Time point in this sample: sample taken at primary tumor resection. Unsorted whole RNA of tumor, nontumor lung or frozen PBMC was sequenced. There are many counts of this clonotype. Its specificity is not known. This TCR was sampled from a female donor with early-stage non-small cell lung cancer. This chain uses TRBV5-1 with TRBJ2-3; D remains ambiguous. The material was PBMCs, obtained at surgery. The CDR3 DNA follows: TGCGCCAGCAGCTTGGGCCGGGATACGCAGTATTTT. Translating it yields CASSLGRDTQYF. The full variable domain, rest sourced from reference TRBV5-1 and TRBJ2-3, is KAGVTQTPRYLIKTRGQQVTLSCSPISGHRSVSWYQQTPGQGLQFLFEYFSETQRNKGNFPGRFSGRQFSNSRSEMNVSTLELGDSALYLCASSLGRDTQYFGPGTRLTVL.